One and the same sample provided the 29 T cell receptor beta chains below, sequenced in a study of T-cell memory formation after mild COVID-19 (dated by TCRdb to about 2021). Library preparation was by 5' RACE. The sample was run on an Illumina NovaSeq 6000. TCRdb redid the processing of the public reads, applying fastp at Q25 and MiXCR, and retained in-frame beta chains. Rows with one shared CDR3 protein collapse into an entry with the most common genes and DNA. Present in this sample are approximately 500,000 distinct CDR3 sequences, around 27% of which were seen just once. Of the sample, roughly an eighth falls within the top ten clones. The material sequenced was PBMCs or a T cell subset sorted from them (not recorded which). These receptors were obtained from an adult woman who had mild COVID-19 (a few samples of this study predate the infection). The sample titles of this study are shuffled in the database, so cell type and time point are left out; the donor was told from shared clones.

This clonotype was seen a single time. The gene calls are TRBV6-2 or TRBV6-3 and TRBJ1-5; 7 bases are a match to TRBD1. CDR1 MNHEY and CDR2 SVGEGT come from the germline V gene. The CDR3 is made up of 17 amino acids. Trimming cost V 2 bases and J 0 bases; bases outside gene matches: 7. The CDR3 sequence is CASSYLRGQHSNQPQHF. The CDR3 DNA sequence: TGTGCCAGCAGTTACCTTAGGGGACAGCATAGCAATCAGCCCCAGCATTTT.

The chain joins TRBV30 to TRBJ2-3; no definite D call. Trimming took off 0 bases at V and 6 bases at J, with 10 bases between the two ends. The CDR3 spans 13 residues. Germline CDR1 GTSNPN, CDR2 SVGIG (reference sequence). The CDR3 DNA is TGTGCCTGGAGTGTACTTTCGGGTGATACGCAGTATTTT. The encoded protein is CAWSVLSGDTQYF.

The J gene is TRBJ2-3, the V gene TRBV7-6; tentatively, D is TRBD1 or TRBD2 (5 bases each). Trimming shortened V by 1 base and J by 4 bases, and 12 bases separated the two germline ends. From germline, CDR1 is SGHVS and CDR2 FNYEAQ. The CDR3 is 15 amino acids. The CDR3 coding sequence is TGTGCCAGCAGCTTAGAGGGACGGCCACCAGATACGCAGTATTTT. Amino acid sequence: CASSLEGRPPDTQYF.

The chain recombines TRBV6-5 with TRBJ1-2; maybe TRBD1 (6 bases). The CDR3 contains 17 residues. Trimming stripped 0 bases from V and 4 bases from J, with 18 bases between. CDR1 and CDR2 from the germline V gene are MNHEY and SVGAGI. Here the CDR3 DNA reads TGTGCCAGCAGTTACTCGAACGACAGGTGGCGAAGCTATGGCTACACCTTC. Residues: CASSYSNDRWRSYGYTF.

This clonotype has more than one count but fewer than ten. The V and J genes are TRBV6-5 and TRBJ2-7; 7 positions agree with TRBD1. V was clipped by 5 bases and J by 1 base; unmatched bases: 8. This CDR3 is built from 15 residues. Germline V gene sequence: CDR1 MNHEY, CDR2 SVGAGI. CDR3: CASSRQGVLSYEQYF. The CDR3 DNA reads as TGTGCCAGCAGTCGACAGGGCGTACTTTCCTACGAGCAGTACTTC.

CDR3: CSARVTSSDTQYF. The CDR3 region has the DNA TGCAGTGCTAGAGTTACTAGCTCAGATACGCAGTATTTT. The V and J genes are TRBV20-1 and TRBJ2-3; D possibly corresponds to TRBD2 (6 bases). The CDR3 covers 13 residues. V was cut by 1 base and J by 4 bases, with 9 bases left in between. The germline V gene has CDR1 DFQATT and CDR2 SNEGSKA (reference sequence).

This clonotype was detected ten times or more. J is TRBJ1-1 and V is TRBV24-1, with 8 bases matching TRBD1. With 3 bases clipped from V and 4 bases from J, the junction kept 12 bases outside the gene matches. The CDR3 has 17 residues. The germline gives CDR1 KGHDR, CDR2 SFDVKD. The CDR3 region has the DNA TGTGCCACCAGTGATGGGGCAGGGGGCATAGGTGGCACTGAAGCTTTCTTT. Residues: CATSDGAGGIGGTEAFF.

The chain couples TRBV3-1 to TRBJ2-5; D might be TRBD1 or TRBD2, each matching 5 bases. Trimming shortened V by 3 bases and J by 3 bases, and 11 bases separated the two germline ends. CDR1 and CDR2 (germline): LGHDT, YNNKEL (reference sequence). This CDR3 is 14 amino acids long. The CDR3 sequence: CASSQRGAEETQYF. The DNA for the CDR3 is TGTGCCAGCAGCCAGAGGGGCGCGGAAGAGACCCAGTACTTC.

This clonotype appeared a few times. V is TRBV12-3 or TRBV12-4 and J is TRBJ1-2; D gene unclear. The length of the CDR3 is 13 residues. V was shortened by 1 base and J by 7 bases, with 10 bases between the two germline ends. The CDR3 reads CASSLGTVGGYTF. The CDR3, as DNA: TGTGCCAGCAGTTTAGGGACCGTAGGTGGCTACACCTTC.

V and J are TRBV20-1 and TRBJ2-1; 10 bases align to TRBD2. From germline, CDR1 is DFQATT and CDR2 SNEGSKA (reference sequence). The CDR3 sequence is 20 residues long. Trimming cost V 5 bases and J 3 bases; bases outside gene matches: 22. The CDR3 protein is CSALFTTLAGNPKIYNEQFF. DNA for the CDR3: TGCAGTGCTCTGTTCACAACACTAGCGGGAAATCCAAAGATCTACAATGAGCAGTTCTTC.

This clonotype was detected only a few times. The chain joins TRBV12-3 or TRBV12-4 to TRBJ1-1, with unresolved D. Trimming cost V 4 bases and J 5 bases, with 11 bases left between them. This CDR3 has 13 amino acids. CDR3 sequence (DNA): TGTGCCAGCAGTTCCGGTCTGACTACTGAAGCTTTCTTT. Protein: CASSSGLTTEAFF.

The chain joins TRBV18 to TRBJ2-7; 7 bases agree with TRBD1. This CDR3 is 14 amino acids long. The V gene end was trimmed by 3 bases and the J gene end by 9 bases; junction bases not matched to a gene: 11. Germline V lookup: CDR1 KGHSH, CDR2 LQKENI. The CDR3 protein is CASSPLDREAAQYF. As DNA, the CDR3 is TGTGCCAGCTCACCTCTAGACAGGGAAGCTGCGCAGTACTTC.

In this sample, this clonotype turned up a few times. This chain connects TRBV20-1 to TRBJ2-5, with 8 bases lining up with TRBD2. The CDR3 has 19 residues. Trimming removed 3 bases from V and 0 bases from J; junction bases left unmatched: 18. Germline V CDR1 and CDR2: DFQATT, SNEGSKA (reference sequence). The CDR3 reads CSARVYRLAGNSHQETQYF. In DNA, the CDR3 is TGCAGTGCTAGGGTTTACCGTCTAGCGGGTAATTCGCACCAAGAGACCCAGTACTTC.

The chain has TRBV9 and TRBJ2-5; D uncertain. Germline V gives CDR1 SGDLS, CDR2 YYNGEE. V dropped 0 bases and J dropped 5 bases, with 11 bases sitting between them. The CDR3 is 14 residues long. In nucleotides, the CDR3 is TGTGCCAGCAGCGTAGCAGACTTTGGGGAGACCCAGTACTTC. This translates into CASSVADFGETQYF.

This chain connects TRBV3-1 to TRBJ2-1; no definite D call. CDR3 length: 15 amino acids. V was cut by 1 base and J by 0 bases, with 7 bases left in between. The germline CDR1 and CDR2 sequences are LGHDT and YNNKEL (reference sequence). The CDR3 loop is CASSQAGASYNEQFF. The CDR3 nucleotides are TGTGCCAGCAGCCAAGCGGGCGCCTCCTACAATGAGCAGTTCTTC.

This clonotype was observed at least ten times. The chain uses TRBV7-3 and TRBJ2-2; D not certain. This CDR3 is built from 14 residues. V was cut by 5 bases and J by 5 bases, with 12 bases left in between. CDR1 SGHTA and CDR2 FQGTGA come from the germline V gene. This CDR3 is CASSATPQTGELFF. CDR3 nucleotide sequence: TGTGCCAGCAGCGCTACGCCTCAGACCGGGGAGCTGTTTTTT.

This clonotype has just a few counts. The rearrangement uses TRBV7-9 and TRBJ2-1, with TRBD2 matching over 14 bases. J lost 8 bases, V lost 1 base, and 7 bases had no gene match. CDR3 size: 17 residues. The germline V gene encodes CDR1 SEHNR and CDR2 FQNEAQ (reference sequence). The CDR3 reads CASSLETSGRAVHEQFF. DNA of the CDR3: TGTGCCAGCAGCTTAGAGACTAGCGGGAGGGCCGTTCATGAGCAGTTCTTC.

The CDR3 DNA follows: TGTGCCAGCAGCGTCCCAGGGGTCGCTAGCGGGAGCGGCGAGCAGTTCTTC. Its protein is CASSVPGVASGSGEQFF. V gene TRBV9 combines with J gene TRBJ2-1; 10 bases map to TRBD2. The CDR3 has 17 residues. Germline V gene lookup returns CDR1 SGDLS and CDR2 YYNGEE. With 2 bases clipped from V and 10 bases from J, the junction kept 15 bases outside the gene matches. Full variable domain (rest looked up from reference TRBV9 and TRBJ2-1): DSGVTQTPKHLITATGQRVTLRCSPRSGDLSVYWYQQSLDQGLQFLIQYYNGEERAKGNILERFSAQQFPDLHSELNLSSLELGDSALYFCASSVPGVASGSGEQFFGPGTRLTVL.

This sequence joins TRBV4-1 and TRBJ1-6; D ambiguous. The CDR3 runs to 16 residues. Germline assignment: CDR1 MGHRA and CDR2 YSYEKL. Trimming left V 1 base short and J 4 bases short, with 11 bases between. The CDR3 loop is CASSQGAEQYNSPLHF. As DNA, the CDR3 is TGCGCCAGCAGCCAAGGTGCAGAGCAATATAATTCACCCCTCCACTTT.

The chain recombines TRBV24-1 with TRBJ2-2; 9 bases are shared with TRBD1. The CDR3 consists of 16 residues. With V trimmed by 2 bases and J by 5 bases, 5 bases remained unmatched. Germline lookup yields CDR1 KGHDR and CDR2 SFDVKD. CDR3 region: CATSDSGTGKTGELFF. The CDR3 nucleotides read TGTGCCACCAGTGATTCCGGGACAGGGAAGACCGGGGAGCTGTTTTTT.

This clonotype was detected only a few times. The genes are TRBV4-2 and TRBJ2-7; 9 nucleotides agree with TRBD2. The germline gives CDR1 LGHNA, CDR2 YNFKEQ. Trimming removed 0 bases from V and 2 bases from J; junction bases left unmatched: 8. This CDR3 comprises 17 residues. CDR3 in amino acids: CASSQEAYSGGPYEQYF. The CDR3, as DNA: TGTGCCAGCAGCCAAGAGGCCTACAGCGGGGGGCCCTACGAGCAGTACTTC.

This clonotype was seen at least ten times. The chain couples TRBV5-4 to TRBJ2-5; D is undetermined. Trimming cost V 0 bases and J 4 bases, with 4 bases left between them. Germline V gene sequence: CDR1 SGHNT, CDR2 YYREEE (reference sequence). The CDR3 covers 12 residues. CDR3 in amino acids: CASSLGVETQYF. In DNA, the CDR3 is TGTGCCAGCAGCTTGGGGGTAGAGACCCAGTACTTC. The entire variable domain, with the rest obtained from reference TRBV5-4 and TRBJ2-5, is as follows: ETGVTQSPTHLIKTRGQQVTLRCSSQSGHNTVSWYQQALGQGPQFIFQYYREEENGRGNFPPRFSGLQFPNYSSELNVNALELDDSALYLCASSLGVETQYFGPGTRLLVL.

The rearrangement uses TRBV10-3 and TRBJ2-7; D may be TRBD1 (6 bases). The V end was cut by 7 bases, the J end by 5 bases, with 15 bases between. CDR3 length equals 13 residues. Germline loops: CDR1 ENHRY, CDR2 SYGVKD. CDR3 sequence (DNA): TGTGCCATCATGCCCAGGGGAAGGGACGAGCAGTACTTC. Protein: CAIMPRGRDEQYF.

This chain joins TRBV9 and TRBJ1-1; D ambiguous. V dropped 4 bases and J dropped 4 bases, with 11 bases sitting between them. CDR3 length equals 13 residues. The germline gives CDR1 SGDLS, CDR2 YYNGEE. This chain's CDR3 is CASSPTVGTEAFF. For the CDR3, the DNA is TGTGCCAGCAGCCCAACAGTGGGCACTGAAGCTTTCTTT.

The chain carries TRBV6-2 or TRBV6-3 and TRBJ2-7, with D perhaps TRBD1 or TRBD2 (5 bases each). Germline V gene data show CDR1 as MNHEY and CDR2 as SVGEGT. The CDR3 consists of 15 residues. Trimming pared 10 bases from V and 4 bases from J, leaving 23 bases between. Written as DNA, the CDR3 is TGTGCCACCACCCAGGGAGCTCCCACACTATACGAGCAGTACTTC. It translates to CATTQGAPTLYEQYF.

This chain joins TRBV24-1 and TRBJ2-2; D not certain. CDR3 length equals 13 residues. Germline values: CDR1 KGHDR, CDR2 SFDVKD. V was pared by 4 bases and J by 4 bases, with 6 bases between. CDR3 in amino acids: CATSEGITGELFF. The CDR3 nucleotides are TGTGCCACCAGTGAGGGAATCACCGGGGAGCTGTTTTTT.

The rearrangement links TRBV7-9 to TRBJ2-7, with 9 bases aligning to TRBD1. V shed 3 bases and J 6 bases; nucleotides not matched to a gene: 6. This CDR3 contains 14 residues. In germline, CDR1 is SEHNR, CDR2 FQNEAQ (reference sequence). The CDR3 loop reads CASSFAGQGAEQYF. The DNA of the CDR3 is TGTGCCAGCAGCTTCGCGGGACAGGGTGCCGAGCAGTACTTC.

The chain is built from TRBV6-4 and TRBJ2-3, with D perhaps TRBD1 (5 bases). This CDR3 contains 16 residues. Looked up from germline, CDR1 is MRHNA and CDR2 is SNTAGT. The V and J ends lost 3 bases and 0 bases respectively, with 13 bases between them. The CDR3 bases are TGTGCCAGCAGTGAATTTCCAGGGTATAGCACAGATACGCAGTATTTT. This translates into CASSEFPGYSTDTQYF.

The chain has TRBV5-1 and TRBJ2-3, with D uncertain. The CDR3 extends over 14 amino acids. The V gene's germline CDR1 is SGHRS and CDR2 YFSETQ. V was cut by 3 bases and J by 2 bases, with 10 bases left in between. CDR3 DNA: TGCGCCAGCAGCTCTGACTGGAACACAGATACGCAGTATTTT. Amino acids: CASSSDWNTDTQYF. The variable domain in full, completed from reference TRBV5-1 and TRBJ2-3, reads KAGVTQTPRYLIKTRGQQVTLSCSPISGHRSVSWYQQTPGQGLQFLFEYFSETQRNKGNFPGRFSGRQFSNSRSEMNVSTLELGDSALYLCASSSDWNTDTQYFGPGTRLTVL.